This entry features one TCR beta chain sequence. The source of the sample is a study of immune evolution from preneoplasia to lung adenocarcinoma. Histologic diagnosis was independently verified by two lung pathologists. Measured with immunoSEQ multiplex PCR; TCRdb has only the in-frame clones, and not every one. The table lists some 4,500 clones, 74% of them singletons. The specimen was FFPE adjacent normal lung tissue. The source of this sequence is a person aged 55-80 years with lung adenocarcinoma.

The CDR3 reads CASSYGRGQGSEKLFF. Here the CDR3 DNA reads TGTGCCAGCAGTTACGGCAGGGGTCAGGGAAGTGAAAAACTGTTTTTT. This chain connects TRBV6-6 to TRBJ1-4; weak D call: TRBD1 (6 bases). Deletions cut 2 bases from V and 7 bases from J, with 17 bases between. The length of the CDR3 is 16 residues. Germline V gene lookup returns CDR1 MNHNY and CDR2 SVGAGI (reference sequence).